The present T cell receptor beta chain was sequenced within a study of CD8+ T cells in alopecia areata. Study results and caveats: Lesional scalp displayed greater clonality than normal scalp, most notably in alopecia totalis/universalis. Because one nonresponder was included, the link of baseline CD8+ expansion to response is considered uncertain.

The CDR3 sequence is 15 residues long. Germline CDR1 and CDR2: SGHDT and YYEEEE. V was pared by 1 base and J by 9 bases, with 7 bases of the junction left unmatched. Reverse transcription of extracted RNA yielded cDNA, which provided the sequencing template. TCRdb's copy holds only in-frame clones and misses some; the assay was immunoSEQ multiplex PCR. The data hold approximately 280,000 clones, with roughly 60% observed a single time. The treatment here: oral pan-JAK inhibitor, 5-10 mg twice daily. Lesional scalp tissue (obtained by punch biopsy) and peripheral blood were collected from alopecia areata patients. About this clone itself: Its matching antigen is unknown.

J is TRBJ1-6 and V is TRBV5-6; TRBD1 matches at 7 bases. This receptor was identified in a human donor with alopecia areata. Sequenced material: CD4+ T cells sorted from blood, taken at week 24, from a patient treated with tofacitinib. CDR3 in DNA: TGTGCCAGCAGCTTGTATAGACAGGGAGGTTCACCCCTCCACTTT. It encodes CASSLYRQGGSPLHF.